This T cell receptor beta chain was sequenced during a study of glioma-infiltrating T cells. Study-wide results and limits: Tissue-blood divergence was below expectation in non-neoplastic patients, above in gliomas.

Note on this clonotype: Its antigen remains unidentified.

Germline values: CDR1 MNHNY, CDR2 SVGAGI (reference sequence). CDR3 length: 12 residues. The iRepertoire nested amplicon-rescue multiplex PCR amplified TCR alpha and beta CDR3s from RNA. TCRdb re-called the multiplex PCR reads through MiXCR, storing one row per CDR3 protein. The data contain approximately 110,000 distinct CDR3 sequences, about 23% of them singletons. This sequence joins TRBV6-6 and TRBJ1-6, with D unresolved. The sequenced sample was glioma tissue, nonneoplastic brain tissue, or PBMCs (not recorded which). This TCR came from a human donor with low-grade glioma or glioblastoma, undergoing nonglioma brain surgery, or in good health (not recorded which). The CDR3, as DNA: TGTGCTGGCAGTTCAGACAATTCACCCCTCCACTTT. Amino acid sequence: CAGSSDNSPLHF.